This T cell receptor (beta chain) was sequenced in a study of early T cells in non-severe SARS-CoV-2 infection. About the study: From unsorted whole blood, bulk RNA was sequenced, and the chains remained unpaired.

Each single cDNA molecule received a unique molecular identifier. TCRdb re-called the 5' RACE reads through MiXCR, storing one row per CDR3 protein. The table records around 40,000 distinct CDR3 sequences, about a tenth of them present only once. CDR3 length: 15 amino acids. The V gene's germline CDR1 is WNHNN and CDR2 SYGVQD (reference sequence). V lost 6 bases to trimming and J lost 3 bases; unmatched junction nucleotides: 6. The sequenced material came from whole blood. The TCR comes from an adult who was a healthcare worker with PCR-confirmed SARS-CoV-2 infection or an uninfected control (not recorded which). The chain uses TRBV10-1 and TRBJ2-2, with 8 bases matching TRBD1. In DNA form, the CDR3 reads TGCGCCAGCAGCTTCGACAGGGGAGACACCGGGGAGCTGTTTTTT. It codes for CASSFDRGDTGELFF.